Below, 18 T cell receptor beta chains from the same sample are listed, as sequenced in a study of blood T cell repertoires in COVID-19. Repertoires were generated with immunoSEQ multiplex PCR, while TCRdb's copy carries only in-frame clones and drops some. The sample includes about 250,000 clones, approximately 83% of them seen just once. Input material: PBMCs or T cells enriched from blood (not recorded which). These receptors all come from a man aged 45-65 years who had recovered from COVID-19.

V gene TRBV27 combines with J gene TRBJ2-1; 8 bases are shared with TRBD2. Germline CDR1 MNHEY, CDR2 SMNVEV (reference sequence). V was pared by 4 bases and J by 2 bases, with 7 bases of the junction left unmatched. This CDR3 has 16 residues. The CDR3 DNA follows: TGTGCCAGCAGTTCAGGACTAGCCGGTCCCTACAATGAGCAGTTCTTC. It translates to CASSSGLAGPYNEQFF.

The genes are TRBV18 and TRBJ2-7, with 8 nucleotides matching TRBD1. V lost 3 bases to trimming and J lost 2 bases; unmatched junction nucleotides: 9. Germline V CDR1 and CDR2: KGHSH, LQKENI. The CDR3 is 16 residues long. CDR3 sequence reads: CASSPRPSGGTYEQYF. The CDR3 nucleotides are TGTGCCAGCTCACCTAGACCGTCAGGGGGCACCTACGAGCAGTACTTC. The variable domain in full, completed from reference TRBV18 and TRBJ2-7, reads NAGVMQNPRHLVRRRGQEARLRCSPMKGHSHVYWYRQLPEEGLKFMVYLQKENIIDESGMPKERFSAEFPKEGPSILRIQQVVRGDSAAYFCASSPRPSGGTYEQYFGPGTRLTVT.

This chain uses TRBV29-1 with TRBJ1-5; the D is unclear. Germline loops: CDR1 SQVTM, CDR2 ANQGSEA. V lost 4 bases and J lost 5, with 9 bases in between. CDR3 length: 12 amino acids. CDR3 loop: CSVGAGDQPQHF. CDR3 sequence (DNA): TGCAGCGTTGGAGCAGGCGATCAGCCCCAGCATTTT.

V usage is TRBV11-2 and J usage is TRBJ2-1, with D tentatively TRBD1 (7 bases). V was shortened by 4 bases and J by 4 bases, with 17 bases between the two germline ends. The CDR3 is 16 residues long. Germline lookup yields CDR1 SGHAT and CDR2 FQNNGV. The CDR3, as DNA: TGTGCCAGCAGCTCACTAGGGGGCGCGGGGTACAATGAGCAGTTCTTC. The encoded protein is CASSSLGGAGYNEQFF. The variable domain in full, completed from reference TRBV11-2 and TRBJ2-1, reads EAGVAQSPRYKIIEKRQSVAFWCNPISGHATLYWYQQILGQGPKLLIQFQNNGVVDDSQLPKDRFSAERLKGVDSTLKIQPAKLEDSAVYLCASSSLGGAGYNEQFFGPGTRLTVL.

CDR3 residues: CASRLGQGADTQYF. DNA of the CDR3: TGTGCCAGCAGGCTGGGACAGGGGGCAGATACGCAGTATTTT. The chain couples TRBV28 to TRBJ2-3; TRBD1 matches at 11 bases. This CDR3 spans 14 amino acids. V shed 6 bases, J shed 4 bases, and the junction held 3 bases outside the gene matches. Germline V gene data show CDR1 as MDHEN and CDR2 as SYDVKM.

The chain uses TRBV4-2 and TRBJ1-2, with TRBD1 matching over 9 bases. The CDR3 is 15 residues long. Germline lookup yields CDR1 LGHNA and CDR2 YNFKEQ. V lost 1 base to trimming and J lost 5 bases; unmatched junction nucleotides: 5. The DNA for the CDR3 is TGTGCCAGCAGCCAAGCCTCGGGACAGGGATATGGCTACACCTTC. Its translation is CASSQASGQGYGYTF.

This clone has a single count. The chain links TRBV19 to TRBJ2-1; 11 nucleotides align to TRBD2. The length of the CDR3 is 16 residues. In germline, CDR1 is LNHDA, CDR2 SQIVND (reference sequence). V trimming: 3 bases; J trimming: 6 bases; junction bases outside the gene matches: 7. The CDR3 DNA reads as TGTGCCAGTAGTATCCAACTAGCGGGAGTTTCCAATGAGCAGTTCTTC. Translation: CASSIQLAGVSNEQFF.

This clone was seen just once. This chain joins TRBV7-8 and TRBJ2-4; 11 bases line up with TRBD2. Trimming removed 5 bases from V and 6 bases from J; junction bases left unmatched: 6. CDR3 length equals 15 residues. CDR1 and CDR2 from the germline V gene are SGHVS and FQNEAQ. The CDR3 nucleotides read TGTGCCAGCAGCCTTAGACTAGCGGGACTAAACATTCAGTACTTC. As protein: CASSLRLAGLNIQYF. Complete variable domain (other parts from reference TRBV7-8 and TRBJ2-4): GAGVSQSPRYKVAKRGQDVALRCDPISGHVSLFWYQQALGQGPEFLTYFQNEAQLDKSGLPSDRFFAERPEGSVSTLKIQRTQQEDSAVYLCASSLRLAGLNIQYFGAGTRLSVL.

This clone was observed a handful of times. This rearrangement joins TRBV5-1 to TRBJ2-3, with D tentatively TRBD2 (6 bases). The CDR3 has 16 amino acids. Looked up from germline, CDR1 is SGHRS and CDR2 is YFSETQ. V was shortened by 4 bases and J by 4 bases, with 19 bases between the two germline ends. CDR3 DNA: TGCGCCAGCAGCGGAGGTTTAGCGGTTTTCGCAGATACGCAGTATTTT. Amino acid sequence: CASSGGLAVFADTQYF.

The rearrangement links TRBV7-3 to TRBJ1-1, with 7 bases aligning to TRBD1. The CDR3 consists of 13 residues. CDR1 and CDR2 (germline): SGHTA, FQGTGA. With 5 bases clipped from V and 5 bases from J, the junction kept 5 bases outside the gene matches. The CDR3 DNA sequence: TGTGCCAGCAGCGCCATACAGGGGACTGAAGCTTTCTTT. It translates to CASSAIQGTEAFF.

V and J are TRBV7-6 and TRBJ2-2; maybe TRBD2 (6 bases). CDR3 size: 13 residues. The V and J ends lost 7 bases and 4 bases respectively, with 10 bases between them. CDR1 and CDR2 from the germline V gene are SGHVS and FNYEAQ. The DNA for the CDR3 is TGTGCCAGCACCCTGGGGGGCACCGGGGAGCTGTTTTTT. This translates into CASTLGGTGELFF.

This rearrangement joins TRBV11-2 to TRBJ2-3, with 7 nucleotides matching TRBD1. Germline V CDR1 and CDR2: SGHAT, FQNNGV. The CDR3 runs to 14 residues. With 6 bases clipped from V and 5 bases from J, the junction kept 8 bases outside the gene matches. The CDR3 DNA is TGTGCCAGCAGTTCAAGGGGGCAGGAAGATACGCAGTATTTT. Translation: CASSSRGQEDTQYF.

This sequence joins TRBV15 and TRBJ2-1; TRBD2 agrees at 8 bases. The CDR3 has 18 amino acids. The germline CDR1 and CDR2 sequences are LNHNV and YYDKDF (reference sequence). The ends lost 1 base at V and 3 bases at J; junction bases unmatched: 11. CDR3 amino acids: CATSRATSGTRIYNEQFF. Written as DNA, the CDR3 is TGTGCCACCAGCAGAGCCACCTCCGGGACTAGAATCTACAATGAGCAGTTCTTC.

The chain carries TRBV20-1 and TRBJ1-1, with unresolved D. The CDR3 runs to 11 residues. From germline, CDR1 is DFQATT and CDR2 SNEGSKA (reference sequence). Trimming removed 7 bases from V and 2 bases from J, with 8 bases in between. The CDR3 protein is CSVSVNTEAFF. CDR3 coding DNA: TGCAGTGTTAGCGTAAACACTGAAGCTTTCTTT.

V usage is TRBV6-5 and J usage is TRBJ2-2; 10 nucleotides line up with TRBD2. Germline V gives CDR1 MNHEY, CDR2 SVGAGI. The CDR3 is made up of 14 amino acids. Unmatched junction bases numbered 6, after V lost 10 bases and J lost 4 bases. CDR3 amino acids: CATRLAGRTGELFF. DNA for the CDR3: TGTGCCACCAGACTAGCGGGTCGCACCGGGGAGCTGTTTTTT.

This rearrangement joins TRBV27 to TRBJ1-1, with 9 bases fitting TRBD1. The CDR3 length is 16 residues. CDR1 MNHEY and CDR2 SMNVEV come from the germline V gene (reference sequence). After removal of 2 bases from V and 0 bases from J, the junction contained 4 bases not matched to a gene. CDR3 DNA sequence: TGTGCCAGCAGTTTAAGGCGACAGGGGGTGAACACTGAAGCTTTCTTT. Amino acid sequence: CASSLRRQGVNTEAFF.

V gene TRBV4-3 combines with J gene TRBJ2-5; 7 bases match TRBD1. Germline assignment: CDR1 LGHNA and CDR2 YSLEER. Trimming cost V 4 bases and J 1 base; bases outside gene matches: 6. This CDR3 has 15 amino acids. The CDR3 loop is CASSLTGTAQETQYF. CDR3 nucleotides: TGCGCCAGCAGCCTAACCGGGACAGCCCAAGAGACCCAGTACTTC.

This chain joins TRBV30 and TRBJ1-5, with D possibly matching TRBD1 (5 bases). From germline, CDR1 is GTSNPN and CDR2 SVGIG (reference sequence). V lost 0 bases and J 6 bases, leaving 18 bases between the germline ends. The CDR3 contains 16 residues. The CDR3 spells CAWSVGTGSTGQPQHF. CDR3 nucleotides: TGTGCCTGGAGTGTAGGCACAGGAAGCACGGGTCAGCCCCAGCATTTT.